This entry features one TCR beta chain sequence. It lacks a known antigen. No qualities accompany the bases; no much larger clone lies one base away. This entry belongs to a study of T-cell reconstitution after alpha-beta-depleted transplantation in children (dated by TCRdb to between 2015 and 2016). A note on the overall study: T-cell immune reconstitution after TCRalphabeta/CD19-depleted allogeneic hematopoietic cell transplantation in children was quantitatively tracked in the study by means of TCR repertoire profiling.

Receptors were amplified or captured by PCR. The instrument given in TCRdb is Illumina HiSeq 2500. TCR library preparation used molecular barcoding, with unique molecular identifiers applied to normalize quantification of the TCRbeta repertoire. TCRdb handled the public reads itself, with Q25 trimming in fastp and clone calling in MiXCR, and kept productive beta chains. Each CDR3 protein appears once, grouped with its most common genes and DNA. For this sample the table gives around 78,000 distinct CDR3 sequences, of which approximately 7.3% were detected only once. The ten largest clones add up to approximately 2.4% of the sample. This receptor was obtained from a human donor who donated a stem cell graft to a child with acute lymphoblastic leukemia. Sample: PBMCs from the stem cell graft donor, taken from the stem cell graft.

The CDR3 protein: CASSAGLAKRDNEQFF. The DNA sequence follows: TGTGCCAGCAGTGCTGGCCTAGCAAAAAGGGACAATGAGCAGTTCTTC. This chain is built from TRBV2 and TRBJ2-1; TRBD2 is possibly the D segment (5 matching bases). V is clipped by 4 bases and J by 5 bases, and the sequence between their germline boundaries is 18 bases long. Counted from cysteine to phenylalanine, this CDR3 has 16 amino acids. CDR3 DNA only is kept here, 48 bases in frame from base 1. The germline V gene provides CDR1 SNHLY and CDR2 FYNNEI.